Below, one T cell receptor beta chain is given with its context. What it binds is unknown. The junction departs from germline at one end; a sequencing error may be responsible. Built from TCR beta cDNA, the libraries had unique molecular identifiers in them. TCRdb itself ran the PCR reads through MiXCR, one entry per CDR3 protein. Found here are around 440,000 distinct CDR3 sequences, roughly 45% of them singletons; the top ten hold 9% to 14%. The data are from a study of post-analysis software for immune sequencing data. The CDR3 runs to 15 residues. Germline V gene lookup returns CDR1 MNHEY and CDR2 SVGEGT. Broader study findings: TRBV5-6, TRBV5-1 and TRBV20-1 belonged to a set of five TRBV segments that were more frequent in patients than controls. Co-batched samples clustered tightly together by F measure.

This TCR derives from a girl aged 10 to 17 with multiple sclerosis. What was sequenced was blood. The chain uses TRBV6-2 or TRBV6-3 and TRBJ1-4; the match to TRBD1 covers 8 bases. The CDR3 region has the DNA TGTGCCAGCTGTTACTCCGGGACAGGTCGGGAAAAACTGTTTTTT. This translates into CASCYSGTGREKLFF.